Described below is a single TCR beta chain sequence and its context. Its antigen is currently unknown. Germline lookup yields CDR1 SGHAT and CDR2 FQNNGV. V trimming: 5 bases; J trimming: 5 bases; junction bases outside the gene matches: 11. The CDR3 totals 16 residues. A second PCR of about 7 to 12 cycles used a sample-barcoded 5' primer and a J-beta primer mix. TCRdb reprocessed the 5' RACE reads with MiXCR, giving one entry per CDR3 protein. The table includes about 720,000 distinct CDR3 sequences, about 24% detected once. Drawing of peripheral blood yielded 8.5 to 10 milliliters from each donor. The data stem from a study of blood T cells in healthy people across ages. Whole-study findings and limits: Fewer expanded clones and more diversity marked long-lived versus aged donors. Estimates of diversity drawn from one million T cells were considered underestimates.

The sequenced material came from blood. V is TRBV11-2 and J is TRBJ1-4; 7 positions match TRBD1. The sequence was collected from a man between 65 and 85 years old in good health. CDR3 protein: CASSPTGGQMNEKLFF. Written as DNA, the CDR3 is TGTGCCAGCAGCCCCACCGGGGGACAGATGAATGAAAAACTGTTTTTT.